This TCR beta chain comes out of a study of shared clonotypes between healthy human individuals. This clone showed up just a few times. Germline CDR1 is ENHRY and CDR2 is SYGVKD. With 5 bases removed from V and 3 bases from J, the gap between germline ends came to 13 bases. CDR3 size: 14 residues. TCRdb keeps only in-frame clones here, not all; method: immunoSEQ multiplex PCR. The repertoire consists of about 1 million clones, with 70% to 80% occurring once and the leading ten covering more than 0.45%. This TCR was recovered from a man between 18 and 29 years old in good health. Some clones in this sample may be carry-over from other donors' samples. The chain is built from TRBV10-3 and TRBJ1-1; no clear D. Sequencing input: memory CD4+ T cells from PBMCs. The sample's subset: CD45RA-negative fraction. CDR3 DNA: TGTGCCATCAGTTACACCTCCACGGACACTGAAGCTTTCTTT. It codes for CAISYTSTDTEAFF.